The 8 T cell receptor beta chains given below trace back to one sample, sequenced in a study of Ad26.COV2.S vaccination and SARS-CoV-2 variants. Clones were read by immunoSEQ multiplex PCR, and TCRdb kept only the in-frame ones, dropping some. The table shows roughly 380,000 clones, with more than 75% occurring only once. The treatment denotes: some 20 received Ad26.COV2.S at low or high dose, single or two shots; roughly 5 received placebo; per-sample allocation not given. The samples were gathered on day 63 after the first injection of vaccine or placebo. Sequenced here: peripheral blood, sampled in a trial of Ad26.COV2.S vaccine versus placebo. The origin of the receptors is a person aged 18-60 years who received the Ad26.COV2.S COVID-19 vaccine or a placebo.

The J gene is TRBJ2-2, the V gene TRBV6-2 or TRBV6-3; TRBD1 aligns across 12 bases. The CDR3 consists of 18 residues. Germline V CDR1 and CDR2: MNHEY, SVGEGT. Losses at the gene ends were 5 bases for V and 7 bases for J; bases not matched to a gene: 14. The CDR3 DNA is TGTGCCAGCAGTAATCTAGAGCCGGGACAGGGGGCCGGCGGGGAGCTGTTTTTT. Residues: CASSNLEPGQGAGGELFF.

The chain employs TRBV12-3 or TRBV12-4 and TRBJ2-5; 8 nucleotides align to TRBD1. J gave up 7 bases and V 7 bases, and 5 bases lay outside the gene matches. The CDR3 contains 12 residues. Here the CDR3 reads CASTEDRVTQYF. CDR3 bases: TGTGCCAGCACCGAGGACAGGGTGACCCAGTACTTC.

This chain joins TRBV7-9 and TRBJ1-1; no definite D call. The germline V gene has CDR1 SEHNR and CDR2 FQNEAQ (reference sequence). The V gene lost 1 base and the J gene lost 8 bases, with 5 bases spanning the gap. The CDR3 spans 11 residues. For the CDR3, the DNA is TGTGCCAGCAGCTTAGGATGGGAAGCTTTCTTT. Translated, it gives CASSLGWEAFF.

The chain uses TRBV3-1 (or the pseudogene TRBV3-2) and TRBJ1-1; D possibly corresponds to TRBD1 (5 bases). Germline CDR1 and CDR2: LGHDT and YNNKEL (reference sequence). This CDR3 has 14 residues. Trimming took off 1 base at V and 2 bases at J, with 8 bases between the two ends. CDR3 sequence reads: CASSQGQINTEAFF. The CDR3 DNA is TGTGCCAGCAGCCAAGGACAGATAAACACTGAAGCTTTCTTT.

The CDR3 sequence is CASSFGTGTGGYTF. The CDR3 nucleotides read TGTGCCAGCAGCTTTGGGACAGGGACTGGTGGCTACACCTTC. V usage is TRBV11-2 and J usage is TRBJ1-2; 9 bases align to TRBD1. Germline values: CDR1 SGHAT, CDR2 FQNNGV. This CDR3 is 14 amino acids long. Trimming at V came to 3 bases and at J to 7 bases, leaving 6 bases not matched to a gene. The full variable domain, with the rest looked up from reference TRBV11-2 and TRBJ1-2, is EAGVAQSPRYKIIEKRQSVAFWCNPISGHATLYWYQQILGQGPKLLIQFQNNGVVDDSQLPKDRFSAERLKGVDSTLKIQPAKLEDSAVYLCASSFGTGTGGYTFGSGTRLTVV.

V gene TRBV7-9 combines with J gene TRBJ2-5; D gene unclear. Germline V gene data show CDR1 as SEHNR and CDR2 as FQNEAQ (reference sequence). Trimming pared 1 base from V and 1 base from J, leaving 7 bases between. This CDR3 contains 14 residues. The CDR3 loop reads CASSLVSSQETQYF. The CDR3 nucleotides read TGTGCCAGCAGCTTAGTTTCGTCCCAAGAGACCCAGTACTTC.

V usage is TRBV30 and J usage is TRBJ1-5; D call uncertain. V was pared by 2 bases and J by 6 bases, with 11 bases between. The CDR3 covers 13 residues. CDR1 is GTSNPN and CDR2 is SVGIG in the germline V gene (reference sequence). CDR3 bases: TGTGCCTGGAGTACCGGGTCAGGTCAGCCCCAGCATTTT. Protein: CAWSTGSGQPQHF.

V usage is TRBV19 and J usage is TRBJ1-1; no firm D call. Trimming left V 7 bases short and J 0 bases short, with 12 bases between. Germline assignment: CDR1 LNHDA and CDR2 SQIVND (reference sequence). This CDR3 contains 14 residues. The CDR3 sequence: CASTIGRLNTEAFF. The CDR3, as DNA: TGTGCCAGTACCATAGGCAGGTTGAACACTGAAGCTTTCTTT.